The 26 T cell receptor beta chains given below trace back to one sample, sequenced in a study of HIV-infected patients and healthy controls. TCRdb re-analysed the 5' RACE reads in MiXCR, keeping a single row per CDR3 protein. The table shows around 64,000 distinct CDR3 sequences, with roughly a sixth occurring only once. Sequencing used CD4+ T cells from blood. The receptors shown here come from a human donor in good health.

The V call is TRBV5-1, the J call TRBJ2-1; 9 bases match TRBD1. The CDR3 covers 16 residues. CDR1 and CDR2 from the germline V gene are SGHRS and YFSETQ. With V trimmed by 1 base and J by 5 bases, 7 bases remained unmatched. For the CDR3, the DNA is TGCGCCAGCAGCTTGTTGACAGGACAGGGGAACAATGAGCAGTTCTTC. As protein: CASSLLTGQGNNEQFF.

In its sample, this clonotype was seen many times. This rearrangement joins TRBV6-6 to TRBJ2-5, with TRBD2 identical over 12 bases. After removal of 6 bases from V and 4 bases from J, the junction contained 6 bases not matched to a gene. This CDR3 comprises 15 residues. Germline-derived CDR1 and CDR2 are MNHNY and SVGAGI (reference sequence). The CDR3 sequence: CASSPETSGGETQYF. In DNA, the CDR3 is TGTGCCAGCAGCCCCGAGACTAGCGGGGGAGAGACCCAGTACTTC.

A few counts support this clonotype. The V and J genes are TRBV7-9 and TRBJ1-1; no clear D gene. The V gene lost 6 bases and the J gene lost 5 bases, with 4 bases spanning the gap. Germline V gives CDR1 SEHNR, CDR2 FQNEAQ (reference sequence). The CDR3 runs to 10 residues. The CDR3 DNA reads as TGTGCCAGCAGTAGGACTGAAGCTTTCTTT. As protein: CASSRTEAFF.

This clonotype was counted only a few times. The chain joins TRBV7-7 to TRBJ2-2, with D possibly being TRBD2 (5 bases). CDR3 length: 14 amino acids. The germline gives CDR1 SSHAT, CDR2 FNYEAQ (reference sequence). V was cut by 2 bases and J by 6 bases, with 10 bases left in between. The CDR3 nucleotides are TGTGCCAGCAGCTTATATGAGGGAGCCGGGGAGCTGTTTTTT. Encoded protein: CASSLYEGAGELFF.

This clonotype was counted a few times. The chain has TRBV6-1 and TRBJ2-7; 8 bases fit TRBD1. This CDR3 is 16 amino acids long. Looked up from germline, CDR1 is MNHNS and CDR2 is SASEGT. V was pared by 5 bases and J by 3 bases, with 12 bases of the junction left unmatched. DNA of the CDR3: TGTGCCAGCAGTAAAATACCCGGGACAGGAGACTACGAGCAGTACTTC. As protein: CASSKIPGTGDYEQYF.

The gene calls are TRBV11-3 and TRBJ2-7, with TRBD1 as a possible D gene (5 bases). The V end lost 5 bases, the J end lost 5 bases, and 10 bases lay between the germline ends. This CDR3 spans 12 amino acids. CDR1 is SGHNT, CDR2 YENEEA, per germline. This chain's CDR3 is CASSQGVHEQYF. The CDR3 nucleotides read TGTGCCAGCAGCCAAGGGGTCCACGAGCAGTACTTC.

This clonotype was counted ten times or more. The chain combines TRBV27 with TRBJ1-1; D not certain. V was cut by 0 bases and J by 5 bases, with 13 bases left in between. Germline CDR1 and CDR2: MNHEY and SMNVEV (reference sequence). The CDR3 has 15 amino acids. The CDR3, as DNA: TGTGCCAGCAGTTTATCGGCGGGGAGGAGAACTGAAGCTTTCTTT. Its translation: CASSLSAGRRTEAFF.

This clonotype has a count of ten or more. The chain links TRBV4-1 to TRBJ2-1; 10 bases are a match to TRBD2. V lost 4 bases, J lost 6 bases, and 6 bases stayed unmatched. CDR1 is MGHRA and CDR2 is YSYEKL in the germline V gene. The CDR3 loop spans 15 amino acids. In DNA form, the CDR3 reads TGCGCCAGCAGCCGCTCTAGCGGGAGTAGCAATGAGCAGTTCTTC. Amino acids: CASSRSSGSSNEQFF.

This clonotype was counted ten times or more. The CDR3 DNA reads TGTGCCAGCAGGGCCGGGACAGTATTCGCCTACGAGCAGTACTTC. Protein: CASRAGTVFAYEQYF. The chain joins TRBV28 to TRBJ2-7; 7 positions agree with TRBD1. The CDR3 runs to 15 residues. Germline CDR1 MDHEN, CDR2 SYDVKM. V gave up 6 bases and J gave up 2 bases; unmatched junction bases: 10.

The rearrangement links TRBV7-2 to TRBJ2-3; 8 positions agree with TRBD1. Trimming at V came to 4 bases and at J to 9 bases, leaving 9 bases not matched to a gene. CDR3 length: 14 amino acids. The germline CDR1 and CDR2 sequences are SGHTA and FQGNSA. This CDR3 reads CASSYPTGGGTQYF. The CDR3 DNA is TGTGCCAGCAGCTATCCCACAGGGGGTGGCACGCAGTATTTT.

The table lists this clonotype with many counts. This chain connects TRBV20-1 to TRBJ1-1; D is possibly TRBD1 (6 bases). Germline V gene data show CDR1 as DFQATT and CDR2 as SNEGSKA (reference sequence). The CDR3 extends over 14 amino acids. V lost 2 bases to trimming and J lost 4 bases, with 14 bases between them. The CDR3 nucleotides read TGCAGTGCTAGAAGTCAGGGGCGCCCCACTGAAGCTTTCTTT. This translates into CSARSQGRPTEAFF.

This sequence joins TRBV6-5 and TRBJ1-1, with D perhaps matching TRBD1 (6 bases). V was shortened by 0 bases and J by 7 bases, with 9 bases between the two germline ends. CDR3 length: 13 residues. Germline CDR1 and CDR2: MNHEY and SVGAGI. CDR3 amino acids: CASSYSNRVEAFF. In DNA, the CDR3 is TGTGCCAGCAGTTACTCGAACAGGGTTGAAGCTTTCTTT.

In this sample, this clonotype turned up a few times. V and J are TRBV7-6 and TRBJ2-5; 12 bases are a match to TRBD2. The germline V gene has CDR1 SGHVS and CDR2 FNYEAQ. With 1 base clipped from V and 5 bases from J, the junction kept 5 bases outside the gene matches. The CDR3 is made up of 16 amino acids. CDR3 sequence (DNA): TGTGCCAGCAGCTTAGTTGCTAGCGGGAGGGTCGAGACCCAGTACTTC. Amino acids: CASSLVASGRVETQYF.

The V call is TRBV20-1, the J call TRBJ1-1; D is unresolved. This CDR3 has 12 residues. Germline lookup yields CDR1 DFQATT and CDR2 SNEGSKA (reference sequence). Trimming cost V 3 bases and J 5 bases, with 10 bases left between them. The CDR3 sequence: CSARPELTEAFF. The CDR3 DNA follows: TGCAGTGCTAGGCCCGAATTGACTGAAGCTTTCTTT.

Ten or more counts support this clonotype. The rearrangement uses TRBV14 and TRBJ1-1, with TRBD1 as a possible D gene (5 bases). CDR3 length: 17 residues. Looked up from germline, CDR1 is SGHDN and CDR2 is FVKESK. V lost 0 bases, J lost 7 bases, and 21 bases lay in between. The CDR3 protein is CASSQDLGARAGSEAFF. CDR3 nucleotides: TGTGCCAGCAGCCAAGATCTGGGTGCCCGGGCAGGGAGTGAAGCTTTCTTT.

The chain recombines TRBV12-3 or TRBV12-4 with TRBJ1-2, with a possible D match to TRBD1 (6 bases). Trimming stripped 6 bases from V and 4 bases from J, with 12 bases between. The CDR3 sequence is 13 residues long. The DNA of the CDR3 is TGTGCCAGCAGGAAAGGGGGTTCCTATGGCTACACCTTC. This encodes CASRKGGSYGYTF.

The chain joins TRBV3-1 to TRBJ1-4, with D unresolved. This CDR3 spans 14 amino acids. The V gene lost 1 base and the J gene lost 1 base, with 4 bases spanning the gap. The germline gives CDR1 LGHDT, CDR2 YNNKEL (reference sequence). DNA of the CDR3: TGTGCCAGCAGCCAAGGAAGAACTAATGAAAAACTGTTTTTT. Its protein is CASSQGRTNEKLFF.

The chain carries TRBV7-2 and TRBJ2-3; 9 bases align to TRBD2. Germline lookup yields CDR1 SGHTA and CDR2 FQGNSA. V dropped 3 bases and J dropped 4; count of bases not matched to a gene: 11. The CDR3 consists of 17 residues. CDR3 sequence: CASSFLGGRAGADTQYF. CDR3 bases: TGTGCCAGCAGCTTCCTTGGCGGGAGGGCCGGGGCAGATACGCAGTATTTT.

This clonotype was recorded a few times. CDR3: CASSLYGEGYTDTQYF. The CDR3 nucleotides are TGTGCCAGCAGTTTGTACGGGGAAGGGTACACAGATACGCAGTATTTT. This sequence joins TRBV12-3 or TRBV12-4 and TRBJ2-3; D is possibly TRBD2 (5 bases). This CDR3 has 16 amino acids. Between the trimmed V and J ends, which lost 3 bases and 2 bases, there was a span of 15 bases.

This clonotype was seen a handful of times. This sequence joins TRBV30 and TRBJ2-7; 7 bases line up with TRBD2. With V trimmed by 8 bases and J by 6 bases, 19 bases remained unmatched. The CDR3 spans 15 residues. Germline V gives CDR1 GTSNPN, CDR2 SVGIG (reference sequence). CDR3 nucleotide sequence: TGTGCCATTTCCGCGTCTTTAGCAGGGAGGGGCGAGCAGTACTTC. Protein product: CAISASLAGRGEQYF. Complete variable domain (other parts from reference TRBV30 and TRBJ2-7): SQTIHQWPATLVQPVGSPLSLECTVEGTSNPNLYWYRQAAGRGLQLLFYSVGIGQISSEVPQNLSASRPQDRQFILSSKKLLLSDSGFYLCAISASLAGRGEQYFGPGTRLTVT.

The rearrangement links TRBV7-9 to TRBJ2-7; 8 nucleotides agree with TRBD1. This CDR3 is built from 15 residues. Germline V gives CDR1 SEHNR, CDR2 FQNEAQ (reference sequence). V shed 5 bases, J shed 4 bases, and the junction held 10 bases outside the gene matches. The CDR3 loop is CASSPLTGDRYEQYF. CDR3 in DNA: TGTGCCAGCAGCCCCCTGACAGGGGATCGATACGAGCAGTACTTC.

This sequence joins TRBV12-3 or TRBV12-4 and TRBJ2-3; 9 nucleotides agree with TRBD1. V gave up 3 bases and J gave up 8 bases; unmatched junction bases: 6. CDR3 length equals 14 residues. The CDR3 DNA follows: TGTGCCAGCAGTTTCCTGGGACAGGGAGGTACGCAGTATTTT. Amino acids: CASSFLGQGGTQYF.

This clonotype was found many times. This chain uses TRBV7-3 with TRBJ1-1, with D perhaps matching TRBD1 (5 bases). Germline V gene lookup returns CDR1 SGHTA and CDR2 FQGTGA. Trimming left V 3 bases short and J 0 bases short, with 11 bases between. This CDR3 contains 15 residues. CDR3 residues: CASSLGGTMNTEAFF. CDR3 coding DNA: TGTGCCAGCAGCTTGGGGGGGACCATGAACACTGAAGCTTTCTTT. Using reference TRBV7-3 and TRBJ1-1 for the parts outside the CDR3, the full variable domain is GAGVSQTPSNKVTEKGKYVELRCDPISGHTALYWYRQSLGQGPEFLIYFQGTGAADDSGLPNDRFFAVRPEGSVSTLKIQRTERGDSAVYLCASSLGGTMNTEAFFGQGTRLTVV.

This clonotype was picked up a small number of times. This chain joins TRBV12-3 or TRBV12-4 and TRBJ2-5; D may be TRBD1 or TRBD2 (5 bases each). Deletions cut 3 bases from V and 2 bases from J, with 7 bases between. The CDR3 covers 13 residues. The CDR3 loop reads CASSLGEQETQYF. As DNA, the CDR3 is TGTGCCAGCAGTTTGGGGGAACAAGAGACCCAGTACTTC.

This clonotype was observed a few times. The chain uses TRBV3-1 and TRBJ2-5, with TRBD1 matching over 8 bases. The CDR3 is 15 amino acids. CDR1 and CDR2 from the germline V gene are LGHDT and YNNKEL (reference sequence). The ends lost 4 bases at V and 5 bases at J; junction bases unmatched: 9. This chain's CDR3 is CASSPLPRGQETQYF. DNA of the CDR3: TGTGCCAGCAGCCCCCTCCCCAGGGGGCAGGAGACCCAGTACTTC.

In this sample, this clonotype turned up many times. The CDR3 loop reads CASSFFQTGLFFEQFF. CDR3 nucleotides: TGTGCCAGCAGTTTTTTCCAGACGGGGTTGTTTTTTGAGCAGTTCTTC. The rearrangement joins TRBV12-3 or TRBV12-4 to TRBJ2-1; D is perhaps TRBD2 (5 bases). V shed 3 bases and J shed 9 bases, with 21 bases lying between them. This CDR3 is 16 amino acids long.